This T cell receptor beta chain was recorded in a study of blood T cell repertoires in COVID-19. Study-wide context: Donors in the United States, Italy and Spain gave samples during acute or convalescent COVID-19. PBMCs, B-cell-depleted T cells, or T cells provided the cDNA or gDNA that made up the material.

Germline V gene data show CDR1 as SGHNT and CDR2 as YYREEE (reference sequence). Trimming pared 0 bases from V and 0 bases from J, leaving 4 bases between. This CDR3 is built from 14 residues. Using immunoSEQ multiplex PCR, the repertoire was profiled, and TCRdb retains in-frame clones only, with some absent. The sample lists 180,000 or so clones; 80% to 85% were seen once. Seattle's cohort entered during active infection and was followed longitudinally. The receptor was derived from a woman in her 40s with COVID-19, enrolled during active disease. Sequenced: peripheral blood. The genes are TRBV5-4 and TRBJ1-3; D is unresolved. CDR3 in amino acids: CASSLDYSGNTIYF. CDR3 sequence (DNA): TGTGCCAGCAGCTTGGACTACTCTGGAAACACCATATATTTT.